This TCR beta chain was identified in a study of OX40 agonist ivuxolimab in advanced cancers. Study-level background: Patient treatment consisted of intravenous ivuxolimab administration every 2 weeks at 0.01 to 10 mg/kg. Prior checkpoint blockade (anti-PD-1, anti-PD-L1 or anti-CTLA-4) was permitted; approximately 40% had it.

This clone was recorded a few times. What it binds is unknown. CDR3 size: 17 residues. In germline, CDR1 is SGHTA, CDR2 FQGNSA. V shed 4 bases and J shed 2 bases, with 18 bases lying between them. Points from the study as a whole: With doses of 0.1 to 3.0 mg/kg, CD4+ and CD8+ blood T cells had undergone clonal expansion by week 6.

TCRdb's table, derived via immunoSEQ multiplex PCR, lists solely in-frame clones and lacks some. The sample contains around 62,000 clones, around 87% of which appear only once. The sequencing used CD4+ or CD8+ T cells sorted from blood, collected in a trial of the OX40 agonist ivuxolimab. The sequence derives from an adult with an advanced solid tumor such as melanoma, head and neck, liver or kidney cancer. This chain joins TRBV7-2 and TRBJ2-4; TRBD1 is a possible D gene (6 bases). DNA of the CDR3: TGTGCCAGCAGCTCCGAAGGGGTGGGGGCATCCAAAAACATTCAGTACTTC. It is translated as CASSSEGVGASKNIQYF.